This T cell receptor (beta chain) was captured by sequencing in a study of blood T cell repertoires in COVID-19. Sequencing used immunoSEQ multiplex PCR; TCRdb keeps in-frame clones, though not all of them. The sample includes under 250,000 clones, approximately 83% of them seen just once. V was clipped by 3 bases and J by 2 bases; unmatched bases: 3. CDR1 SGDLS and CDR2 YYNGEE come from the germline V gene. This CDR3 has 15 amino acids. This rearrangement joins TRBV9 to TRBJ2-1; 9 bases line up with TRBD2. This TCR came from a middle-aged woman who had been exposed to COVID-19. Source material: PBMCs or T cells enriched from blood (not recorded which). The CDR3 is CASSATSGPYNEQFF. DNA for the CDR3: TGTGCCAGCAGCGCGACTAGCGGTCCCTACAATGAGCAGTTCTTC.